This TCR beta chain was captured in a study of technical replicates of blood from a handful of donors. Sequencing used immunoSEQ multiplex PCR; TCRdb keeps in-frame clones, though not all of them. Among some 68,000 clones, roughly 95% were seen once, and the ten largest hold 0.2% to 0.25%. The CDR3 has 13 residues. Germline CDR1 and CDR2: SEHNR and FQNEAQ (reference sequence). V was pared by 3 bases and J by 7 bases, with 13 bases between. The sequence came from a human donor in good health. Sequencing was carried out using T cells isolated from PBMCs. The gene calls are TRBV7-9 and TRBJ2-7; D might be TRBD2 (6 bases). In nucleotides, the CDR3 is TGTGCCAGCAGCTTGGAGGGAGGCAGTGAGCAGTACTTC. Protein product: CASSLEGGSEQYF.